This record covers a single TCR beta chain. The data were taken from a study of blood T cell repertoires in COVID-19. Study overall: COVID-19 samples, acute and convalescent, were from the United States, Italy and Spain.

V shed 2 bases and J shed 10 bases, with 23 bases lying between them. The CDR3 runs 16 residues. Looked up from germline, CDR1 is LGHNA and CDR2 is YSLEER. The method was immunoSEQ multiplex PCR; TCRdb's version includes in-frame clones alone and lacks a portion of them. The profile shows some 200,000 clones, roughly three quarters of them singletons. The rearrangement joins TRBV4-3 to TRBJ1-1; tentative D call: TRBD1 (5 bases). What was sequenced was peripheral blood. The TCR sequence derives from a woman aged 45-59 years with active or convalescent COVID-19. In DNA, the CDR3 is TGCGCCAGCAGCCAATTAACAGGTAGTTTGGTCGGGGGAGCTTTCTTT. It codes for CASSQLTGSLVGGAFF.